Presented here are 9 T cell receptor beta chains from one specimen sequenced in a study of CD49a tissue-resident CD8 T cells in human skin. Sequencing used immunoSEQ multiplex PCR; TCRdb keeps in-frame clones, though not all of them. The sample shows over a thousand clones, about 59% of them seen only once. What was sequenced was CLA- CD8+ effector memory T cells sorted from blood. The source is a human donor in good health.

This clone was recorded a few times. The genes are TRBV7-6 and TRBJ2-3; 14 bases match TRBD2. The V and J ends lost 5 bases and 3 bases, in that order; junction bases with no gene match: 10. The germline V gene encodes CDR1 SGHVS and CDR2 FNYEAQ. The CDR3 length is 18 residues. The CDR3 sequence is CASSPDGTSGSRTDTQYF. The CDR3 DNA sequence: TGTGCCAGCAGCCCAGATGGGACTAGCGGGAGTAGGACAGATACGCAGTATTTT.

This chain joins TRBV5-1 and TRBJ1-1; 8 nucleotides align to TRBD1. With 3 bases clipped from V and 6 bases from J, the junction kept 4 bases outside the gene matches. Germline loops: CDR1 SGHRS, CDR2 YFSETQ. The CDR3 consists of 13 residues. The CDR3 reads CASSSSGGPEAFF. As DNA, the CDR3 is TGCGCCAGCAGCTCCTCAGGGGGCCCTGAAGCTTTCTTT.

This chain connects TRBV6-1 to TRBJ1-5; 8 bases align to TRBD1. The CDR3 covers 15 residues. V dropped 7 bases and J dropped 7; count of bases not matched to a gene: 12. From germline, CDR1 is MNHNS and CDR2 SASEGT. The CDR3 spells CASTQLQGEGQPQHF. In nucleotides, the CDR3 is TGTGCCAGCACCCAATTACAGGGGGAAGGGCAGCCCCAGCATTTT.

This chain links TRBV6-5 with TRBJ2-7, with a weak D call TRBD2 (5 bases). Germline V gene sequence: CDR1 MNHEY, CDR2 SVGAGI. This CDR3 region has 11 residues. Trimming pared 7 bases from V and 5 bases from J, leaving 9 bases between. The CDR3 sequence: CASTLADEQYF. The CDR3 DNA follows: TGTGCCAGCACCCTAGCCGACGAGCAGTACTTC.

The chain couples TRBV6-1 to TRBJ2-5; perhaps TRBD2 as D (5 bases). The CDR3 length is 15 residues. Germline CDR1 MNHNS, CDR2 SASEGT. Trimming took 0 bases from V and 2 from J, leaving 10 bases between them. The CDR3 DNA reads TGTGCCAGCAGTGAAGCTGAGGGATCACAAGAGACCCAGTACTTC. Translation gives CASSEAEGSQETQYF.

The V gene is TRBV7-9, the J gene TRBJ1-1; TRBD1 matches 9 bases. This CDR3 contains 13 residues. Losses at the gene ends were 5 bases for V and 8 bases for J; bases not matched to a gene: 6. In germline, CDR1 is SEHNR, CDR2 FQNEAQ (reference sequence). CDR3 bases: TGTGCCAGCAGCCAATACGGGACAGGGGAAGCTTTCTTT. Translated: CASSQYGTGEAFF.

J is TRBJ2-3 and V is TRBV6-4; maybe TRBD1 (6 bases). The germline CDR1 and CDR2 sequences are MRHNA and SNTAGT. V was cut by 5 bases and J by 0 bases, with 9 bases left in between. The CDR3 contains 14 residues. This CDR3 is CASSQGPSTDTQYF. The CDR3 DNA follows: TGTGCCAGCAGTCAGGGGCCTAGCACAGATACGCAGTATTTT.

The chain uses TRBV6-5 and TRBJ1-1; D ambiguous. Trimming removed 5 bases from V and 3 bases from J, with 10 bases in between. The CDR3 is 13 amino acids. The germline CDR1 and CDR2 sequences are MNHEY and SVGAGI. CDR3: CASSEWGDTEAFF. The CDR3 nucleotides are TGTGCCAGCAGTGAATGGGGAGACACTGAAGCTTTCTTT.

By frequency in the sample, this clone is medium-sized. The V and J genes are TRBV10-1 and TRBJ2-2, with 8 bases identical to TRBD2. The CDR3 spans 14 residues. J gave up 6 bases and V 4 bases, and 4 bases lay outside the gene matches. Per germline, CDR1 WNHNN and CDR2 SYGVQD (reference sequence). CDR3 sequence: CASSGGLEAGELFF. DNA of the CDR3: TGCGCCAGCAGTGGGGGACTAGAGGCCGGGGAGCTGTTTTTT.